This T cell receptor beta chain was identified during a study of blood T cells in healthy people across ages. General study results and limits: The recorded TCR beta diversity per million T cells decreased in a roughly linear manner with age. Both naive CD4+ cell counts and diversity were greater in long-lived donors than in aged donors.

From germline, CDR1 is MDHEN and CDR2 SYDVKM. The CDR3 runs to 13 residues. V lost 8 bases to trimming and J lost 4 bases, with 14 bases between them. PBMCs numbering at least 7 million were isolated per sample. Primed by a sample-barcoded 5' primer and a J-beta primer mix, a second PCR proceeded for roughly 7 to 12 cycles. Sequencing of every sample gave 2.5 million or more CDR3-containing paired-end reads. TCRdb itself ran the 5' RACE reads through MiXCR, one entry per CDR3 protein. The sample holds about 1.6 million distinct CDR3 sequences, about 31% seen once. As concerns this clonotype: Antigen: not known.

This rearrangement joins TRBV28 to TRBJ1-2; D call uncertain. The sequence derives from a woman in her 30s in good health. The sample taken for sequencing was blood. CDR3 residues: CASVGGLGYGYTF. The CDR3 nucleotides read TGTGCCAGCGTAGGAGGGCTCGGCTATGGCTACACCTTC.